A selection of T cell receptor beta chains follows, all from one sample in a study of shared clonotypes between healthy human individuals. Produced via immunoSEQ multiplex PCR; TCRdb's table is partial and in-frame only. Of around 620,000 clones detected, 85% to 95% appear once; the ten largest clones hold about 0.11%. The material sequenced was naive CD8+ T cells sorted from blood. The receptors here all came from a woman aged 30 to 39 in good health. CDR3s include the opening cysteine and the closing phenylalanine or tryptophan. The order of the fields is CDR3 DNA, CDR3 protein, D gene, V gene, clone size, J gene. The D gene is left open where the match is weak. The size field is filled for only some rows; it gives once, few, many or a size class.

CDR3 DNA: TGTGCCAGCAGTCTACATCGGGACTTGATTTTGGGGAACACTGAAGCTTTCTTT
CDR3 protein: CASSLHRDLILGNTEAFF
D gene: .
V gene: TRBV28
clone size: .
J gene: TRBJ1-1

CDR3 DNA: TGCGCCAGCAGCACAGGGCGGGGTATGAACACTGAAGCTTTCTTT
CDR3 protein: CASSTGRGMNTEAFF
D gene: .
V gene: TRBV5-1
clone size: .
J gene: TRBJ1-1

CDR3 DNA: TGTGCCAAGAAGGGAAGCTCCTACAATGAGCAGTTCTTC
CDR3 protein: CAKKGSSYNEQFF
D gene: .
V gene: TRBV2
clone size: .
J gene: TRBJ2-1

CDR3 DNA: TGCGCCAGCAGCGGCCGTGGGGACACTGAAGCTTTCTTT
CDR3 protein: CASSGRGDTEAFF
D gene: .
V gene: TRBV5-1
clone size: .
J gene: TRBJ1-1

CDR3 DNA: TGTGCCAGCAGGGACGGGGCCCACTACGAGCAGTACTTC
CDR3 protein: CASRDGAHYEQYF
D gene: .
V gene: TRBV28
clone size: .
J gene: TRBJ2-7

CDR3 DNA: TGTGCCAGCAGTCAACACCAGAACAAACTAGCGCCGTACCAAGAGACCCAGTACTTC
CDR3 protein: CASSQHQNKLAPYQETQYF
D gene: TRBD2
V gene: TRBV28
clone size: .
J gene: TRBJ2-5

CDR3 DNA: TGTGCCAGCAGCCCGGGACTTGCCTACGAGCAGTACTTC
CDR3 protein: CASSPGLAYEQYF
D gene: .
V gene: TRBV27
clone size: .
J gene: TRBJ2-7

CDR3 DNA: TGTGCCAGCAGCGCCGTGGCAGGCTACGAGCAGTACTTC
CDR3 protein: CASSAVAGYEQYF
D gene: .
V gene: TRBV9
clone size: .
J gene: TRBJ2-7

CDR3 DNA: TGTGCCAGCAGTTTGGTTCGAGGGAGTAGCAATCAGCCCCAGCATTTT
CDR3 protein: CASSLVRGSSNQPQHF
D gene: .
V gene: TRBV28
clone size: .
J gene: TRBJ1-5

CDR3 DNA: TGCGCCAGCAGTGGGCGGGAGGGCCCAGAGACCCAGTACTTC
CDR3 protein: CASSGREGPETQYF
D gene: TRBD2
V gene: TRBV4-1
clone size: .
J gene: TRBJ2-5

CDR3 DNA: TGTGCCAGCACGACGGACAATCAGCCCCAGCATTTT
CDR3 protein: CASTTDNQPQHF
D gene: .
V gene: TRBV7-9
clone size: few
J gene: TRBJ1-5

CDR3 DNA: TGTGCCAGCAGTTTAGTGTGGGGGCTTTCCTACGAGCAGTACTTC
CDR3 protein: CASSLVWGLSYEQYF
D gene: .
V gene: TRBV28
clone size: .
J gene: TRBJ2-7

CDR3 DNA: TGTGCCATCAGCGGTCGGGGCCTTTCCTACGAGCAGTACTTC
CDR3 protein: CAISGRGLSYEQYF
D gene: .
V gene: TRBV10-3
clone size: .
J gene: TRBJ2-7

CDR3 DNA: TGTGCCAGTAGTATGGGCCCCTTAGATGGCTACGAGCAGTACTTC
CDR3 protein: CASSMGPLDGYEQYF
D gene: .
V gene: TRBV19
clone size: .
J gene: TRBJ2-7

CDR3 DNA: TGTGCCACCTCTAGTTTGGCGGGGGACAATGAGCAGTTCTTC
CDR3 protein: CATSSLAGDNEQFF
D gene: TRBD2
V gene: TRBV15
clone size: .
J gene: TRBJ2-1

CDR3 DNA: TGTGCCAGCAGTTTAACTGCAGGGCCCCACTCCTACGAGCAGTACTTC
CDR3 protein: CASSLTAGPHSYEQYF
D gene: .
V gene: TRBV28
clone size: .
J gene: TRBJ2-7

CDR3 DNA: TGTGCCAGCAGCTCCCCTGCGGGGAGCCACGAGCAGTACTTC
CDR3 protein: CASSSPAGSHEQYF
D gene: .
V gene: TRBV11-2
clone size: .
J gene: TRBJ2-7

CDR3 DNA: TGTGCCAGCAGCCAAGGATATGGCTACACCTTC
CDR3 protein: CASSQGYGYTF
D gene: .
V gene: TRBV27
clone size: .
J gene: TRBJ1-2

CDR3 DNA: TGTGCCAGTAGTACCCTAGCGGGAGACTCTGGGGCCAACGTCCTGACTTTC
CDR3 protein: CASSTLAGDSGANVLTF
D gene: TRBD2
V gene: TRBV19
clone size: .
J gene: TRBJ2-6

CDR3 DNA: TGCGCCAGCAGCCAAGTTGGCGGCTACAATGAGCAGTTCTTC
CDR3 protein: CASSQVGGYNEQFF
D gene: .
V gene: TRBV4-1
clone size: .
J gene: TRBJ2-1

CDR3 DNA: TGTGCCAGCAGCCCGGGACTAGCGGAGGGGACTCGCGAGCAGTACTTC
CDR3 protein: CASSPGLAEGTREQYF
D gene: TRBD2
V gene: TRBV7-2
clone size: .
J gene: TRBJ2-7

CDR3 DNA: TGTGCCAGCAGCCTTGATATTTCACGGGAGACCCAGTACTTC
CDR3 protein: CASSLDISRETQYF
D gene: .
V gene: TRBV28
clone size: .
J gene: TRBJ2-5

CDR3 DNA: TGTGCCAGCAGCGTTTATTACTTGGAAGATACGCAGTATTTT
CDR3 protein: CASSVYYLEDTQYF
D gene: .
V gene: TRBV9
clone size: .
J gene: TRBJ2-3

CDR3 DNA: TGTGCCAGTAGTATCGAATTAGGGAAGACCCAGTACTTC
CDR3 protein: CASSIELGKTQYF
D gene: .
V gene: TRBV19
clone size: .
J gene: TRBJ2-5

CDR3 DNA: TGTGCCAGCAGTAAACCGGGGTTTAGCAATCAGCCCCAGCATTTT
CDR3 protein: CASSKPGFSNQPQHF
D gene: .
V gene: TRBV28
clone size: .
J gene: TRBJ1-5

CDR3 DNA: TGTGCCAGCAGCTCCTACCAGGGGTTGGGAGGCTACACCTTC
CDR3 protein: CASSSYQGLGGYTF
D gene: .
V gene: TRBV13
clone size: .
J gene: TRBJ1-2

CDR3 DNA: TGTGCCAGCAGTTCGGGGAGTGGTCAGCCCCAGCATTTT
CDR3 protein: CASSSGSGQPQHF
D gene: .
V gene: TRBV27
clone size: .
J gene: TRBJ1-5

CDR3 DNA: TGTGCCAGCAGTGAATCCTCCTTTAGTGGCTACACCTTC
CDR3 protein: CASSESSFSGYTF
D gene: .
V gene: TRBV25-1
clone size: few
J gene: TRBJ1-2

CDR3 DNA: TGTGCCAGCAGTATACTGGGACACTCTCTTGAGCAGTACTTC
CDR3 protein: CASSILGHSLEQYF
D gene: .
V gene: TRBV27
clone size: few
J gene: TRBJ2-7

CDR3 DNA: TGTGCCAGCAGCTTAGTTGATCTAAGCGAGCAGTACTTC
CDR3 protein: CASSLVDLSEQYF
D gene: .
V gene: TRBV11-2
clone size: .
J gene: TRBJ2-7

CDR3 DNA: TGTGCCAGCAGTGAGGAACTGACAGATACGCAGTATTTT
CDR3 protein: CASSEELTDTQYF
D gene: .
V gene: TRBV2
clone size: .
J gene: TRBJ2-3

CDR3 DNA: TGTGCCAGCAGCGCCTTTAGAGGGGGCGGCATGAACACTGAAGCTTTCTTT
CDR3 protein: CASSAFRGGGMNTEAFF
D gene: TRBD1
V gene: TRBV9
clone size: once
J gene: TRBJ1-1